Each of the 14 T cell receptor beta chains below was sequenced from the same sample in a study of cytomegalovirus exposure and HLA in healthy donors. The PCR was carried out with 60 Vbeta primers and 13 Jbeta primers. TCRdb's table, derived via immunoSEQ multiplex PCR, lists solely in-frame clones and lacks some. The sample has roughly 190,000 clones, around 81% seen once. Sequencing input: PBMCs. These receptors all stem from a woman aged 50 to 60 in good health and CMV-seropositive.

This chain connects TRBV7-2 to TRBJ1-1, with 8 bases fitting TRBD1. V gave up 1 base and J gave up 4 bases; unmatched junction bases: 2. Germline-derived CDR1 and CDR2 are SGHTA and FQGNSA. The length of the CDR3 is 14 residues. Here the CDR3 DNA reads TGTGCCAGCAGCTTAGGGGGACAGGCCACTGAAGCTTTCTTT. Protein product: CASSLGGQATEAFF. The entire variable domain, with the rest obtained from reference TRBV7-2 and TRBJ1-1, is as follows: GAGVSQSPSNKVTEKGKDVELRCDPISGHTALYWYRQSLGQGLEFLIYFQGNSAPDKSGLPSDRFSAERTGGSVSTLTIQRTQQEDSAVYLCASSLGGQATEAFFGQGTRLTVV.

The sample holds one count of this clone. V and J are TRBV27 and TRBJ2-1; TRBD1 matches at 10 bases. CDR3 length: 15 amino acids. Losses at the gene ends were 7 bases for V and 6 bases for J; bases not matched to a gene: 9. Germline V CDR1 and CDR2: MNHEY, SMNVEV (reference sequence). This CDR3 reads CASKLSGQGSNEQFF. In nucleotides, the CDR3 is TGTGCCAGCAAGTTATCGGGACAGGGGTCCAATGAGCAGTTCTTC.

This sequence joins TRBV15 and TRBJ2-2; D is unresolved. The CDR3 spans 14 residues. Germline V gene lookup returns CDR1 LNHNV and CDR2 YYDKDF (reference sequence). Trimming removed 1 base from V and 6 bases from J, with 9 bases in between. The CDR3 region is CATSRGGVAGELFF. In nucleotides, the CDR3 is TGTGCCACCAGCAGAGGAGGAGTTGCCGGGGAGCTGTTTTTT.

The V and J genes are TRBV7-3 and TRBJ1-1; no firm D call. V dropped 5 bases and J dropped 1 base, with 8 bases sitting between them. The CDR3 is made up of 13 amino acids. Germline lookup yields CDR1 SGHTA and CDR2 FQGTGA. The chain's CDR3 is CASSTYRNTEAFF. The CDR3 DNA is TGTGCCAGCAGCACCTACCGGAACACTGAAGCTTTCTTT. Using reference TRBV7-3 and TRBJ1-1 for the parts outside the CDR3, the full variable domain is GAGVSQTPSNKVTEKGKYVELRCDPISGHTALYWYRQSLGQGPEFLIYFQGTGAADDSGLPNDRFFAVRPEGSVSTLKIQRTERGDSAVYLCASSTYRNTEAFFGQGTRLTVV.

The J gene is TRBJ2-5, the V gene TRBV7-9, with TRBD1 identical over 7 bases. This CDR3 has 18 residues. V was clipped by 6 bases and J by 1 base; unmatched bases: 17. CDR1 is SEHNR and CDR2 is FQNEAQ in the germline V gene (reference sequence). Here the CDR3 DNA reads TGTGCCAGCAGGTTCCAGCAGCTTACCGGGACAGCCCAAGAGACCCAGTACTTC. Its protein product is CASRFQQLTGTAQETQYF.

V and J are TRBV5-1 and TRBJ2-3; TRBD2 might be the D (6 bases). V was pared by 2 bases and J by 2 bases, with 15 bases between. The CDR3 loop spans 16 amino acids. Per germline, CDR1 SGHRS and CDR2 YFSETQ. CDR3 bases: TGCGCCAGCAGCTTAACTTCACTAGCCAACACAGATACGCAGTATTTT. This codes for CASSLTSLANTDTQYF. Combining the CDR3 with reference TRBV5-1 and TRBJ2-3 gives the whole variable domain KAGVTQTPRYLIKTRGQQVTLSCSPISGHRSVSWYQQTPGQGLQFLFEYFSETQRNKGNFPGRFSGRQFSNSRSEMNVSTLELGDSALYLCASSLTSLANTDTQYFGPGTRLTVL.

To note about this clone: Since no conserved phenylalanine or tryptophan closes the CDR3, a read error is the likely cause. The limits of the CDR3 on the DNA are not certain, so only TCRdb's listed CDR3 is given. The chain combines TRBV28 with TRBJ2-7; the table gives TRBD1 as D, unverified against the DNA. The germline CDR1 and CDR2 sequences are MDHEN and SYDVKM. Termini included, the CDR3 measures 11 amino acids. The CDR3 here is CASRGDSQPYS.

This chain uses TRBV5-1 with TRBJ2-7, with 10 positions matching TRBD1. The CDR3 sequence is 15 residues long. Germline V lookup: CDR1 SGHRS, CDR2 YFSETQ. J gave up 6 bases and V 3 bases, and 9 bases lay outside the gene matches. CDR3 in DNA: TGCGCCAGCAGCTCCACCGGGACAGGGGCGAGCGAGCAGTACTTC. It yields the protein CASSSTGTGASEQYF.

The V gene is TRBV9, the J gene TRBJ2-1, with TRBD2 matching over 9 bases. Germline values: CDR1 SGDLS, CDR2 YYNGEE. This CDR3 has 14 residues. The V gene end was trimmed by 0 bases and the J gene end by 6 bases; junction bases not matched to a gene: 1. The CDR3 spells CASSVGGGVNEQFF. CDR3 nucleotide sequence: TGTGCCAGCAGCGTAGGCGGGGGGGTCAATGAGCAGTTCTTC.

A remark on this clone: This sample also contains other DNA sequences that code for the same CDR3. This chain uses TRBV5-1 with TRBJ2-5, with TRBD2 identical over 8 bases. There are 16 residues in the CDR3. J gave up 4 bases and V 0 bases, and 8 bases lay outside the gene matches. The germline gives CDR1 SGHRS, CDR2 YFSETQ. For the CDR3, the DNA is TGCGCCAGCAGCTTGGCTGGACTAGCCCCGGGAGAGACCCAGTACTTC. Translation: CASSLAGLAPGETQYF.

This chain links TRBV18 with TRBJ2-5; 11 bases agree with TRBD2. The germline CDR1 and CDR2 sequences are KGHSH and LQKENI. V lost 3 bases, J lost 10 bases, and 10 bases stayed unmatched. The CDR3 has 15 amino acids. CDR3 coding DNA: TGTGCCAGCTCACCGGGACTAGCGGTCCTGGCGGTCCAGTACTTC. This gives the protein CASSPGLAVLAVQYF.

The rearrangement joins TRBV2 to TRBJ1-2, with D perhaps matching TRBD1 (6 bases). The CDR3 runs 14 residues. The V gene's germline CDR1 is SNHLY and CDR2 FYNNEI. The germline V and J ends were trimmed by 6 bases and 2 bases, with 13 bases remaining between them. CDR3 protein: CASSRYGQNYGYTF. In DNA, the CDR3 is TGTGCCAGCAGCCGATACGGACAGAACTATGGCTACACCTTC.

The V gene is TRBV28, the J gene TRBJ2-1; TRBD1 matches 7 bases. Trimming took 5 bases from V and 0 from J; bases not matched to a gene: 4. The CDR3 is 15 amino acids. Per germline, CDR1 MDHEN and CDR2 SYDVKM. The CDR3 DNA reads TGTGCCAGCAGTCAAGGGGGCAGCTCCTACAATGAGCAGTTCTTC. Its translation is CASSQGGSSYNEQFF.

The V gene is TRBV6-6, the J gene TRBJ2-1; D is perhaps TRBD1 (6 bases). The ends were cut back, 6 bases at V and 0 bases at J, with 15 bases in the middle. Germline CDR1 is MNHNY and CDR2 is SVGAGI (reference sequence). The CDR3 totals 16 residues. The CDR3 loop is CASRDTGISSYNEQFF. The CDR3 nucleotides are TGTGCCAGCAGAGACACAGGGATAAGCTCCTACAATGAGCAGTTCTTC.